The rows below give T cell receptor beta chains drawn from one sample of a study of CD4+ T cells in melanoma. Assay used: immunoSEQ multiplex PCR; TCRdb lists only in-frame clones, some missing. Of 10,000 to 12,000 clones in the sample, less than 75% were seen once. The material sequenced was cells from a culture (not recorded whether cultured in vitro). Receptor source: a human donor with melanoma. The CDR3 runs from the conserved cysteine through the conserved F or W. A D gene is named only where the DNA matches it firmly. Not all rows give a size; the values are once, few, many and, for expanded clones, a class.

j_gene: TRBJ2-3; d_gene: TRBD1; abundance: -; v_gene: TRBV5-6; CDR3aa: CASSLVWQGARSSTDTQYF; CDR3nt: TGTGCCAGCAGCTTGGTTTGGCAGGGGGCCCGATCTAGCACAGATACGCAGTATTTT
j_gene: TRBJ1-5; d_gene: -; abundance: -; v_gene: TRBV18; CDR3aa: CASSPFPPWTPRKGGNQPQHF; CDR3nt: TGTGCCAGCTCCCCCTTCCCCCCTTGGACACCTCGGAAAGGGGGCAATCAGCCCCAGCATTTT
j_gene: TRBJ1-5; d_gene: TRBD1; abundance: -; v_gene: TRBV5-5; CDR3aa: CASSPGTGRNQPQHF; CDR3nt: TGTGCCAGCAGTCCCGGGACAGGGCGCAATCAGCCCCAGCATTTT
j_gene: TRBJ2-7; d_gene: TRBD1; abundance: -; v_gene: TRBV5-1; CDR3aa: CASSADRGSYEQYF; CDR3nt: TGCGCCAGCAGCGCCGACAGGGGGTCCTACGAGCAGTACTTC
j_gene: TRBJ1-6; d_gene: TRBD1; abundance: few; v_gene: TRBV30; CDR3aa: CAWSTGADGSPLHF; CDR3nt: TGTGCCTGGAGTACAGGGGCCGACGGATCACCCCTCCACTTT
j_gene: TRBJ1-2; d_gene: -; abundance: -; v_gene: TRBV6-5; CDR3aa: CASTFKRGGYTF; CDR3nt: TGTGCCAGCACTTTTAAAAGGGGCGGCTACACCTTC
j_gene: TRBJ2-3; d_gene: -; abundance: -; v_gene: TRBV9; CDR3aa: CASSVNSVSYTQYF; CDR3nt: TGTGCCAGCAGCGTAAACAGTGTCTCCTATACGCAGTATTTT
j_gene: TRBJ1-6; d_gene: TRBD1; abundance: -; v_gene: TRBV6-1; CDR3aa: CASSPGTGAYSPLHF; CDR3nt: TGTGCCAGCAGTCCAGGGACAGGGGCTTATTCACCCCTCCACTTT
j_gene: TRBJ1-3; d_gene: -; abundance: -; v_gene: TRBV19; CDR3aa: CASSLEGIAGNTIYF; CDR3nt: TGTGCCAGTAGTCTTGAGGGGATTGCTGGAAACACCATATATTTT
j_gene: TRBJ2-5; d_gene: TRBD1; abundance: -; v_gene: TRBV2; CDR3aa: CASNTQGIQETQYF; CDR3nt: TGTGCCAGCAACACACAGGGGATCCAAGAGACCCAGTACTTC
j_gene: TRBJ2-3; d_gene: -; abundance: -; v_gene: TRBV14; CDR3aa: CASSSGQWSGTDTQYF; CDR3nt: TGTGCCAGCAGCTCCGGGCAATGGAGCGGCACAGATACGCAGTATTTT
j_gene: TRBJ2-5; d_gene: -; abundance: -; v_gene: TRBV5-5; CDR3aa: CASSLQGTAPRETQYF; CDR3nt: TGTGCCAGCAGCTTGCAGGGGACGGCCCCGCGAGAGACCCAGTACTTC
j_gene: TRBJ2-7; d_gene: TRBD2; abundance: -; v_gene: TRBV7-8; CDR3aa: CASSLAGTSGTYEQYF; CDR3nt: TGTGCCAGCAGCTTAGCGGGGACTAGCGGGACCTACGAGCAGTACTTC
j_gene: TRBJ2-1; d_gene: -; abundance: -; v_gene: TRBV9; CDR3aa: CASSVMLAGNEQFF; CDR3nt: TGTGCCAGCAGCGTAATGCTAGCTGGGAATGAGCAGTTCTTC
j_gene: TRBJ2-7; d_gene: TRBD1; abundance: -; v_gene: TRBV7-6; CDR3aa: CASRPGQGVAEQYF; CDR3nt: TGTGCCAGCAGACCCGGACAGGGCGTCGCCGAGCAGTACTTC
j_gene: TRBJ1-2; d_gene: -; abundance: few; v_gene: TRBV30; CDR3aa: CAWSVGARYTF; CDR3nt: TGTGCCTGGAGTGTAGGGGCCCGATACACCTTC
j_gene: TRBJ2-5; d_gene: TRBD1; abundance: -; v_gene: TRBV5-8; CDR3aa: CASSGFGQGAETQYF; CDR3nt: TGTGCCAGCAGCGGATTTGGACAGGGGGCGGAGACCCAGTACTTC
j_gene: TRBJ1-6; d_gene: -; abundance: -; v_gene: TRBV5-1; CDR3aa: CASSRAGNSPLHF; CDR3nt: TGCGCCAGCAGCCGCGCAGGGAATTCACCCCTCCACTTT
j_gene: TRBJ1-2; d_gene: TRBD1; abundance: -; v_gene: TRBV2; CDR3aa: CASSQTGNGYTF; CDR3nt: TGTGCCAGCAGCCAGACAGGGAATGGCTACACCTTC
j_gene: TRBJ1-1; d_gene: TRBD1; abundance: few; v_gene: TRBV5-1; CDR3aa: CASSLQDRVTEAFF; CDR3nt: TGCGCCAGCAGCTTGCAGGACAGGGTCACTGAAGCTTTCTTT
j_gene: TRBJ2-7; d_gene: -; abundance: -; v_gene: TRBV6-5; CDR3aa: CASSYSIWGGPYEQYF; CDR3nt: TGTGCCAGCAGTTACTCCATATGGGGCGGGCCCTACGAGCAGTACTTC
j_gene: TRBJ2-5; d_gene: -; abundance: -; v_gene: TRBV4-1; CDR3aa: CASSQDRTQQETQYF; CDR3nt: TGCGCCAGCAGCCAAGATCGCACTCAACAAGAGACCCAGTACTTC
j_gene: TRBJ2-2; d_gene: TRBD1; abundance: -; v_gene: TRBV2; CDR3aa: CASAGAGGGTGELFF; CDR3nt: TGTGCCAGCGCCGGCGCAGGGGGCGGCACCGGGGAGCTGTTTTTT
j_gene: TRBJ1-1; d_gene: TRBD1; abundance: -; v_gene: TRBV11-3; CDR3aa: CASSTRGTEAFF; CDR3nt: TGTGCCAGCAGCACCAGGGGGACTGAAGCTTTCTTT
j_gene: TRBJ2-1; d_gene: -; abundance: -; v_gene: TRBV19; CDR3aa: CASSRSSYNEQFF; CDR3nt: TGTGCCAGTAGTAGGAGCTCCTACAATGAGCAGTTCTTC
j_gene: TRBJ1-2; d_gene: -; abundance: -; v_gene: TRBV6-1; CDR3aa: CASSDPGVSGGYTF; CDR3nt: TGTGCCAGCAGTGATCCCGGGGTGTCGGGCGGCTACACCTTC
j_gene: TRBJ1-2; d_gene: TRBD1; abundance: few; v_gene: TRBV2; CDR3aa: CASRRQGPSHGYTF; CDR3nt: TGTGCCAGCAGACGACAGGGCCCAAGTCATGGCTACACCTTC
j_gene: TRBJ1-5; d_gene: -; abundance: few; v_gene: TRBV12-5; CDR3aa: CASGFGGWPEGNQPQHF; CDR3nt: TGTGCTAGTGGTTTTGGGGGCTGGCCGGAAGGAAATCAGCCCCAGCATTTT
j_gene: TRBJ2-3; d_gene: -; abundance: once; v_gene: TRBV4-1; CDR3aa: CASSQEGSTDTQYF; CDR3nt: TGCGCCAGCAGCCAAGAGGGGAGCACAGATACGCAGTATTTT
j_gene: TRBJ2-7; d_gene: -; abundance: -; v_gene: TRBV14; CDR3aa: CASSQGRMGRSAYEQYF; CDR3nt: TGTGCCAGCAGCCAAGGTAGAATGGGGCGGAGCGCCTACGAGCAGTACTTC
j_gene: TRBJ1-4; d_gene: -; abundance: few; v_gene: TRBV19; CDR3aa: CASSRPGTPAGEKLFF; CDR3nt: TGTGCCAGTAGTCGGCCGGGGACACCAGCTGGAGAAAAACTGTTTTTT
j_gene: TRBJ2-1; d_gene: -; abundance: few; v_gene: TRBV7-3; CDR3aa: CASSLIPGYNEQFF; CDR3nt: TGTGCCAGCAGCTTAATCCCGGGGTACAATGAGCAGTTCTTC
j_gene: TRBJ1-6; d_gene: -; abundance: -; v_gene: TRBV6-1; CDR3aa: CASSESGGWRNNSPLHF; CDR3nt: TGTGCCAGCAGTGAAAGTGGGGGGTGGCGGAATAATTCACCCCTCCACTTT
j_gene: TRBJ1-1; d_gene: -; abundance: -; v_gene: TRBV27; CDR3aa: CASSLYGPGQGGTEAFF; CDR3nt: TGTGCCAGCAGTTTATACGGCCCCGGCCAGGGCGGCACTGAAGCTTTCTTT
j_gene: TRBJ2-2; d_gene: -; abundance: few; v_gene: TRBV6-5; CDR3aa: CASSPSRSGELFF; CDR3nt: TGTGCCAGCAGTCCGAGTCGGTCCGGGGAGCTGTTTTTT
j_gene: TRBJ2-3; d_gene: TRBD2; abundance: -; v_gene: TRBV18; CDR3aa: CASSPRGRGGTDTQYF; CDR3nt: TGTGCCAGCTCACCACGAGGGCGGGGGGGCACAGATACGCAGTATTTT
j_gene: TRBJ1-4; d_gene: -; abundance: -; v_gene: TRBV2; CDR3aa: CASTGRIGNEKLFF; CDR3nt: TGTGCCAGCACCGGCCGGATCGGCAATGAAAAACTGTTTTTT
j_gene: TRBJ2-5; d_gene: -; abundance: -; v_gene: TRBV27; CDR3aa: CASSSQRFRETQYF; CDR3nt: TGTGCCAGCAGTTCACAGAGGTTTCGGGAGACCCAGTACTTC
j_gene: TRBJ1-1; d_gene: -; abundance: few; v_gene: TRBV18; CDR3aa: CASSPQGQHTEAFF; CDR3nt: TGTGCCAGCTCACCACAGGGTCAGCACACTGAAGCTTTCTTT
j_gene: TRBJ1-1; d_gene: TRBD1; abundance: -; v_gene: TRBV14; CDR3aa: CASSDDRDSMNTEAFF; CDR3nt: TGTGCCAGCAGCGATGACAGGGACTCCATGAACACTGAAGCTTTCTTT
j_gene: TRBJ1-1; d_gene: -; abundance: few; v_gene: TRBV7-8; CDR3aa: CASRAGHSNTEAFF; CDR3nt: TGTGCCAGCAGGGCGGGACACTCAAACACTGAAGCTTTCTTT
j_gene: TRBJ2-1; d_gene: -; abundance: -; v_gene: TRBV7-3; CDR3aa: CASSHGEGLGNEQFF; CDR3nt: TGTGCCAGCAGCCACGGTGAGGGGCTAGGCAATGAGCAGTTCTTC
j_gene: TRBJ1-4; d_gene: -; abundance: -; v_gene: TRBV9; CDR3aa: CASSAGITNEKLFF; CDR3nt: TGTGCCAGCAGCGCAGGGATCACTAATGAAAAACTGTTTTTT
j_gene: TRBJ1-2; d_gene: TRBD1; abundance: -; v_gene: TRBV5-1; CDR3aa: CASSLGTGATYGYTF; CDR3nt: TGCGCCAGCAGCTTGGGGACAGGAGCTACCTATGGCTACACCTTC
j_gene: TRBJ2-3; d_gene: -; abundance: -; v_gene: TRBV11-3; CDR3aa: CASSTGPGLDTQYF; CDR3nt: TGTGCCAGCAGCACCGGTCCGGGCCTGGATACGCAGTATTTT
j_gene: TRBJ2-2; d_gene: -; abundance: few; v_gene: TRBV6-1; CDR3aa: CASSEKVYLLTGELFF; CDR3nt: TGTGCCAGCAGTGAAAAGGTGTACCTCCTTACCGGGGAGCTGTTTTTT
j_gene: TRBJ2-7; d_gene: -; abundance: -; v_gene: TRBV7-8; CDR3aa: CASSYSVSYEQYF; CDR3nt: TGTGCCAGCAGCTACTCAGTCTCCTACGAGCAGTACTTC
j_gene: TRBJ2-1; d_gene: -; abundance: -; v_gene: TRBV11-2; CDR3aa: CASSLDFSPQFF; CDR3nt: TGTGCCAGCAGCTTAGATTTTTCCCCTCAGTTCTTC
j_gene: TRBJ1-2; d_gene: -; abundance: -; v_gene: TRBV10-3; CDR3aa: CAIGGGPPGYTF; CDR3nt: TGTGCCATCGGGGGGGGGCCCCCAGGCTACACCTTC
j_gene: TRBJ2-7; d_gene: -; abundance: -; v_gene: TRBV10-3; CDR3aa: CAISLVGREQYF; CDR3nt: TGTGCCATCTCCCTAGTCGGGCGCGAGCAGTACTTC
j_gene: TRBJ2-3; d_gene: -; abundance: -; v_gene: TRBV7-3; CDR3aa: CASSPTASPPDTQYF; CDR3nt: TGTGCCAGCAGCCCAACTGCATCCCCCCCGGATACGCAGTATTTT
j_gene: TRBJ1-6; d_gene: -; abundance: -; v_gene: TRBV10-3; CDR3aa: CAISDEAAGFSPLHF; CDR3nt: TGTGCCATCAGTGACGAAGCTGCGGGGTTTTCACCCCTCCACTTT
j_gene: TRBJ1-1; d_gene: TRBD1; abundance: -; v_gene: TRBV7-9; CDR3aa: CASSPGGTGAYEAFF; CDR3nt: TGTGCCAGCAGCCCAGGTGGGACAGGGGCGTACGAAGCTTTCTTT